These 32 T cell receptor beta chains were all obtained from the same sample, sequenced in a study of shared clonotypes between healthy human individuals. Profiling relied on immunoSEQ multiplex PCR, and the TCRdb table lists in-frame clones only, not all of them. The sample contains 500,000 to 650,000 clones, around 78% of which appear only once. Sample: PBMCs. These receptors all stem from a middle-aged woman in good health. Some clones in this sample may be carry-over from other donors' samples.

The chain recombines TRBV2 with TRBJ2-7; D assignment may be TRBD1 or TRBD2 (5 bases each). Trimming shortened V by 3 bases and J by 1 base, and 10 bases separated the two germline ends. Germline V CDR1 and CDR2: SNHLY, FYNNEI. The CDR3 is 14 amino acids. The chain's CDR3 is CASSEGWGSYEQYF. For the CDR3, the DNA is TGTGCCAGCAGTGAGGGCTGGGGGTCCTACGAGCAGTACTTC.

V and J are TRBV7-9 and TRBJ1-3, with TRBD1 identical over 8 bases. The ends lost 2 bases at V and 3 bases at J; junction bases unmatched: 6. This CDR3 spans 16 amino acids. CDR1 SEHNR and CDR2 FQNEAQ come from the germline V gene (reference sequence). The CDR3 protein is CASSLRAGGVGNTIYF. The CDR3 DNA is TGTGCCAGCAGCTTAAGGGCAGGGGGCGTTGGAAACACCATATATTTT.

The V call is TRBV28, the J call TRBJ2-7; TRBD2 agrees at 8 bases. Germline V gene sequence: CDR1 MDHEN, CDR2 SYDVKM. The CDR3 runs 14 residues. V trimming: 1 base; J trimming: 2 bases; junction bases outside the gene matches: 1. The CDR3 loop is CASSLYGRAYEQYF. As DNA, the CDR3 is TGTGCCAGCAGTTTATACGGGAGGGCCTACGAGCAGTACTTC.

This clone was seen only once. V usage is TRBV5-1 and J usage is TRBJ1-2; D is ambiguous. V was clipped by 2 bases and J by 8 bases, with 13 bases between them. The CDR3 runs to 13 residues. Germline V CDR1 and CDR2: SGHRS, YFSETQ. In DNA, the CDR3 is TGCGCCAGCAGCTTAGTTGGGCTATCCGGCTACACCTTC. Residues: CASSLVGLSGYTF.

In regard to this clone: It is likely a read error: a sequence one base away is far more abundant. The sample carries other DNA sequences with the same CDR3. This chain links TRBV4-2 with TRBJ1-1; a weak D match, TRBD1 (5 bases). In germline, CDR1 is LGHNA, CDR2 YNFKEQ. The CDR3 runs 20 residues. CDR3 DNA sequence: TGTGCCAGCAGCCAACTCGGGAGGGGCGGCTCAAACCCTCAGAACACTGAAGCTTTCTTC. It specifies CASSQLGRGGSNPQNTEAFF.

This clone was observed a single time. The chain combines TRBV28 with TRBJ1-5, with D tentatively TRBD1 (5 bases). This CDR3 spans 17 amino acids. V lost 5 bases, J lost 3 bases, and 20 bases lay in between. Germline assignment: CDR1 MDHEN and CDR2 SYDVKM. CDR3 residues: CASSPRGTMTINQPQHF. CDR3 nucleotides: TGTGCCAGCAGTCCTAGAGGGACTATGACCATCAATCAGCCCCAGCATTTT.

V is TRBV4-1 and J is TRBJ1-6, with D perhaps TRBD1 (6 bases). Trimming took 0 bases from V and 7 from J, leaving 13 bases between them. The CDR3 loop spans 16 amino acids. Germline values: CDR1 MGHRA, CDR2 YSYEKL. The CDR3 sequence: CASSQDSGVVNSPLHF. The CDR3 region has the DNA TGCGCCAGCAGCCAAGATTCAGGGGTGGTCAATTCACCCCTCCACTTT.

J is TRBJ2-5 and V is TRBV6-5, with D possibly matching TRBD2 (5 bases). The V end lost 5 bases, the J end lost 8 bases, and 9 bases lay between the germline ends. Germline lookup yields CDR1 MNHEY and CDR2 SVGAGI. This CDR3 comprises 11 residues. Here the CDR3 DNA reads TGTGCCAGCAGTGGGAGAGTTACCCAGTACTTC. Translation: CASSGRVTQYF.

This clone was counted between two and nine times. The chain uses TRBV7-2 and TRBJ2-3; the match to TRBD2 covers 8 bases. CDR1 is SGHTA, CDR2 FQGNSA, per germline. The V gene end was trimmed by 5 bases and the J gene end by 2 bases; junction bases not matched to a gene: 12. The CDR3 loop spans 17 amino acids. The CDR3 DNA follows: TGTGCCAGCAGCCCACGGCGGGGGGCGGGAACCACAGATACGCAGTATTTT. This gives the protein CASSPRRGAGTTDTQYF.

In this sample, this clone turned up a few times. The chain couples TRBV19 to TRBJ2-1; D remains unclear. Germline CDR1 and CDR2: LNHDA and SQIVND (reference sequence). The CDR3 contains 14 residues. Trimming shortened V by 3 bases and J by 2 bases, and 8 bases separated the two germline ends. In nucleotides, the CDR3 is TGTGCCAGTAGTATTGGAGCCCCCTACAATGAGCAGTTCTTC. Its translation: CASSIGAPYNEQFF.

The V gene is TRBV11-3, the J gene TRBJ2-3; D remains unclear. CDR1 is SGHNT, CDR2 YENEEA, per germline. The V end was cut by 4 bases, the J end by 4 bases, with 12 bases between. The CDR3 is 14 amino acids. This chain's CDR3 is CASSSTVFPDTQYF. In DNA, the CDR3 is TGTGCCAGCAGCTCCACAGTTTTTCCAGATACGCAGTATTTT.

This chain uses TRBV2 with TRBJ1-5; D might be TRBD1 (5 bases). V lost 6 bases and J 4 bases, leaving 16 bases between the germline ends. The CDR3 covers 15 residues. CDR1 is SNHLY and CDR2 is FYNNEI in the germline V gene. The CDR3 DNA reads TGTGCCAGCAGGGATTCAGGGATGGGGAATCAGCCCCAGCATTTT. It encodes CASRDSGMGNQPQHF. The full variable domain, completed using reference TRBV2 and TRBJ1-5, is EPEVTQTPSHQVTQMGQEVILRCVPISNHLYFYWYRQILGQKVEFLVSFYNNEISEKSEIFDDQFSVERPDGSNFTLKIRSTKLEDSAMYFCASRDSGMGNQPQHFGDGTRLSIL.

This chain connects TRBV7-2 to TRBJ2-5; no clear D. CDR3 length: 13 residues. From germline, CDR1 is SGHTA and CDR2 FQGNSA. Deletions cut 5 bases from V and 5 bases from J, with 12 bases between. DNA of the CDR3: TGTGCCAGCAGCGTGAGGCTTCGTGAGACCCAGTACTTC. Encoded protein: CASSVRLRETQYF.

This sequence joins TRBV2 and TRBJ2-1; 8 nucleotides align to TRBD2. After removal of 1 base from V and 3 bases from J, the junction contained 5 bases not matched to a gene. This CDR3 has 16 residues. CDR1 is SNHLY, CDR2 FYNNEI, per germline. The DNA for the CDR3 is TGTGCCAGCAGTGAAGGTGGTAGCGGGAACTACAATGAGCAGTTCTTC. Protein product: CASSEGGSGNYNEQFF.

The chain carries TRBV18 and TRBJ2-7; 7 bases align to TRBD1. Trimming cost V 3 bases and J 4 bases; bases outside gene matches: 6. Per germline, CDR1 KGHSH and CDR2 LQKENI. This CDR3 has 14 amino acids. The CDR3 here is CASSPPGQQYEQYF. In nucleotides, the CDR3 is TGTGCCAGCTCACCCCCGGGACAGCAATACGAGCAGTACTTC.

V usage is TRBV6-5 and J usage is TRBJ1-2, with a weak D call TRBD1 (5 bases). Trimming stripped 2 bases from V and 3 bases from J, with 13 bases between. Germline CDR1 and CDR2: MNHEY and SVGAGI. The CDR3 contains 15 residues. The CDR3, as DNA: TGTGCCAGCAGTTACGGGGGACCACCCGACTATGGCTACACCTTC. Residues: CASSYGGPPDYGYTF.

In this sample, this clone turned up once. This rearrangement joins TRBV18 to TRBJ2-3; 7 bases are a match to TRBD1. CDR3 length: 16 residues. V lost 5 bases and J lost 0; bases outside the gene matches: 8. Germline V gives CDR1 KGHSH, CDR2 LQKENI. CDR3 DNA: TGTGCCAGCTCAACCAAGGACAGGCCCAGCACAGATACGCAGTATTTT. Its translation: CASSTKDRPSTDTQYF.

This chain links TRBV7-8 with TRBJ1-5; 10 bases are a match to TRBD1. CDR3 length: 16 residues. Per the germline V gene, CDR1 is SGHVS and CDR2 is FQNEAQ. Trimming cost V 4 bases and J 1 base; bases outside gene matches: 4. The CDR3 loop is CASSSRQGASNQPQHF. Here the CDR3 DNA reads TGTGCCAGCAGCTCCAGACAGGGGGCGAGCAATCAGCCCCAGCATTTT.

The chain couples TRBV30 to TRBJ2-5, with D unclear. CDR3 length: 15 amino acids. The germline CDR1 and CDR2 sequences are GTSNPN and SVGIG (reference sequence). With 0 bases removed from V and 7 bases from J, the gap between germline ends came to 18 bases. DNA of the CDR3: TGTGCCTGGAGTGTCGGAGAGCCCCTCGTAGGGACCCAGTACTTC. Residues: CAWSVGEPLVGTQYF.

V gene TRBV4-2 combines with J gene TRBJ2-7; D uncertain. Germline CDR1 LGHNA, CDR2 YNFKEQ. CDR3 length: 16 amino acids. Deletions cut 5 bases from V and 0 bases from J, with 17 bases between. This CDR3 reads CASSSSFPGPSYEQYF. Here the CDR3 DNA reads TGTGCCAGCAGCTCCAGTTTCCCCGGACCCTCCTACGAGCAGTACTTC.

The chain combines TRBV11-2 with TRBJ2-3; D is unclear. The V gene's germline CDR1 is SGHAT and CDR2 FQNNGV. Trimming left V 3 bases short and J 2 bases short, with 6 bases between. The CDR3 covers 13 residues. The CDR3 is CASSLRNTDTQYF. In DNA, the CDR3 is TGTGCCAGCAGCTTGAGGAACACAGATACGCAGTATTTT.

The chain employs TRBV15 and TRBJ2-6; D call uncertain. V lost 0 bases to trimming and J lost 0 bases, with 15 bases between them. CDR3 length equals 19 residues. Germline loops: CDR1 LNHNV, CDR2 YYDKDF (reference sequence). The CDR3 spells CATSRDGPQRRSGANVLTF. As DNA, the CDR3 is TGTGCCACCAGCAGAGATGGTCCACAGCGACGCTCTGGGGCCAACGTCCTGACTTTC.

This chain joins TRBV27 and TRBJ2-3; D might be TRBD1 (5 bases). The germline gives CDR1 MNHEY, CDR2 SMNVEV (reference sequence). The length of the CDR3 is 14 residues. The V and J ends lost 5 bases and 6 bases respectively, with 15 bases between them. CDR3 sequence (DNA): TGTGCCAGCAGTCCCTCCAGGGTGGCGGATACGCAGTATTTT. It yields the protein CASSPSRVADTQYF.

J is TRBJ1-3 and V is TRBV28; possible D gene TRBD1, 6 bases. V was trimmed by 4 bases and J by 4 bases, leaving 14 bases between them. Per the germline V gene, CDR1 is MDHEN and CDR2 is SYDVKM. The CDR3 runs 15 residues. Here the CDR3 reads CASSSTRGWGNTIYF. CDR3 DNA sequence: TGTGCCAGCAGTTCGACCAGGGGCTGGGGAAACACCATATATTTT.

The rearrangement links TRBV30 to TRBJ1-2; D remains ambiguous. CDR3 size: 12 residues. The germline V gene encodes CDR1 GTSNPN and CDR2 SVGIG (reference sequence). Trimming removed 3 bases from V and 4 bases from J, with 9 bases in between. CDR3 region: CAWSPSSYGYTF. DNA of the CDR3: TGTGCCTGGAGCCCCAGTAGCTATGGCTACACCTTC.

The J gene is TRBJ2-3, the V gene TRBV7-9, with a tentative D call TRBD2 (5 bases). The CDR3 loop spans 15 amino acids. V gave up 6 bases and J gave up 4 bases, with 17 bases separating them. The germline V gene has CDR1 SEHNR and CDR2 FQNEAQ (reference sequence). The CDR3 DNA reads TGTGCCAGCAGACCGGGATGGGGTCGGGCAGATACGCAGTATTTT. Its protein is CASRPGWGRADTQYF.

The rearrangement links TRBV9 to TRBJ2-7; TRBD1 matches 8 bases. J lost 0 bases, V lost 7 bases, and 9 bases had no gene match. This CDR3 has 15 residues. Germline CDR1 and CDR2: SGDLS and YYNGEE. The CDR3 loop is CASASSGGASYEQYF. The CDR3 DNA is TGTGCCAGCGCCTCTTCAGGGGGCGCCTCCTACGAGCAGTACTTC.

The V call is TRBV2, the J call TRBJ2-7, with D tentatively TRBD2 (6 bases). Germline V gene data show CDR1 as SNHLY and CDR2 as FYNNEI. This CDR3 has 15 residues. Trimming took 5 bases from V and 3 from J, leaving 17 bases between them. The DNA of the CDR3 is TGTGCCAGCAGTCCCGGGACTGGGAGTTTCTACGAGCAGTACTTC. Translated, it gives CASSPGTGSFYEQYF. The full variable domain, rest sourced from reference TRBV2 and TRBJ2-7, is EPEVTQTPSHQVTQMGQEVILRCVPISNHLYFYWYRQILGQKVEFLVSFYNNEISEKSEIFDDQFSVERPDGSNFTLKIRSTKLEDSAMYFCASSPGTGSFYEQYFGPGTRLTVT.

The chain employs TRBV7-8 and TRBJ2-2; 10 bases agree with TRBD2. The ends lost 5 bases at V and 6 bases at J; junction bases unmatched: 12. Germline assignment: CDR1 SGHVS and CDR2 FQNEAQ. The CDR3 totals 17 residues. CDR3 loop: CASSPFGRLAGAGELFF. Here the CDR3 DNA reads TGTGCCAGCAGCCCCTTCGGGCGGCTAGCGGGAGCCGGGGAGCTGTTTTTT.

J is TRBJ1-2 and V is TRBV27, with unresolved D. The CDR3 length is 12 residues. Germline CDR1 reads MNHEY; CDR2 reads SMNVEV (reference sequence). Between the trimmed V and J ends, which lost 10 bases and 4 bases, there was a span of 13 bases. The CDR3 nucleotides are TGTGCCACCGGGGTATTTGGCTATGGCTACACCTTC. This sequence encodes CATGVFGYGYTF.

This clone showed up many times. The J gene is TRBJ2-2, the V gene TRBV11-3; 7 nucleotides align to TRBD2. Per germline, CDR1 SGHNT and CDR2 YENEEA. This CDR3 is 15 amino acids long. V gave up 1 base and J gave up 2 bases; unmatched junction bases: 1. CDR3 nucleotide sequence: TGTGCCAGCAGCTTAGGCGGGAGTAACACCGGGGAGCTGTTTTTT. Translated: CASSLGGSNTGELFF. The full variable domain, rest sourced from reference TRBV11-3 and TRBJ2-2, is EAGVVQSPRYKIIEKKQPVAFWCNPISGHNTLYWYLQNLGQGPELLIRYENEEAVDDSQLPKDRFSAERLKGVDSTLKIQPAELGDSAVYLCASSLGGSNTGELFFGEGSRLTVL.

DNA for the CDR3: TGTGCCAGCAGTTTGAGGACAGGGGGAATTGCTGGGGCCAACGTCCTGACTTTC. It yields the protein CASSLRTGGIAGANVLTF. The chain recombines TRBV27 with TRBJ2-6, with 10 nucleotides matching TRBD1. Germline V lookup: CDR1 MNHEY, CDR2 SMNVEV (reference sequence). V was pared by 3 bases and J by 2 bases, with 7 bases of the junction left unmatched. The CDR3 has 18 amino acids.